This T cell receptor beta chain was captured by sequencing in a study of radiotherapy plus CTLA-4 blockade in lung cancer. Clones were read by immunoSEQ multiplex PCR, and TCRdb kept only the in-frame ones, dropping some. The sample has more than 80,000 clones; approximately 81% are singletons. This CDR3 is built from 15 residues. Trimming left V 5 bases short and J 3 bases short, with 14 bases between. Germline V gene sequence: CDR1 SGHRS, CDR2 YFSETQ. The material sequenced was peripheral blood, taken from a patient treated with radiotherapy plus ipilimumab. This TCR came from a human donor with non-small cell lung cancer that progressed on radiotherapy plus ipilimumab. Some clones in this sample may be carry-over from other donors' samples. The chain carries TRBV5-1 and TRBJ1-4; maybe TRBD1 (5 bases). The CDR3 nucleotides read TGCGCCAGCAGAATCCCGACGGGGCCTAATGAAAAACTGTTTTTT. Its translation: CASRIPTGPNEKLFF.